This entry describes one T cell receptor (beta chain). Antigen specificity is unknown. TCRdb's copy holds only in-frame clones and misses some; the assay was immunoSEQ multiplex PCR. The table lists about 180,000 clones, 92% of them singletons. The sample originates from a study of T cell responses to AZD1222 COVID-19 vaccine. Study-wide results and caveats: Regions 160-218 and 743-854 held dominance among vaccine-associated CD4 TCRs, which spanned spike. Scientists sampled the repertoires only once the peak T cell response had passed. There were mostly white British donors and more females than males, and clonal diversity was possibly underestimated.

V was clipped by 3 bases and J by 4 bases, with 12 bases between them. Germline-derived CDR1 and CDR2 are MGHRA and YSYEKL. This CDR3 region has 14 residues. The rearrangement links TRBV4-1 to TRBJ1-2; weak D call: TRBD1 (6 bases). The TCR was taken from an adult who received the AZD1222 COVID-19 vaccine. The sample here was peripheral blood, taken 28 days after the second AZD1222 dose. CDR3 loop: CASSQETGPYGYTF. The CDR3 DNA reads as TGCGCCAGCAGCCAGGAGACAGGCCCCTATGGCTACACCTTC.